The text below deals with one T cell receptor beta chain. This sample was included in a study of cytomegalovirus exposure and HLA in healthy donors. The PCR was carried out with 60 Vbeta primers and 13 Jbeta primers. Libraries were prepared by immunoSEQ multiplex PCR; TCRdb keeps only in-frame clonotypes and omits some of them. The table records approximately 290,000 clones, about 80% of them present only once. Germline CDR1 is MNHEY and CDR2 is SVGAGI. J lost 0 bases, V lost 2 bases, and 4 bases had no gene match. This CDR3 is 16 amino acids long. Sequencing input: PBMCs. The chain recombines TRBV6-5 with TRBJ2-1, with 7 bases identical to TRBD2. This TCR came from a girl under 10 years old in good health and CMV-seronegative. The CDR3 loop is CASSYTASGSYNEQFF. In DNA, the CDR3 is TGTGCCAGCAGTTACACGGCTAGCGGCTCCTACAATGAGCAGTTCTTC.